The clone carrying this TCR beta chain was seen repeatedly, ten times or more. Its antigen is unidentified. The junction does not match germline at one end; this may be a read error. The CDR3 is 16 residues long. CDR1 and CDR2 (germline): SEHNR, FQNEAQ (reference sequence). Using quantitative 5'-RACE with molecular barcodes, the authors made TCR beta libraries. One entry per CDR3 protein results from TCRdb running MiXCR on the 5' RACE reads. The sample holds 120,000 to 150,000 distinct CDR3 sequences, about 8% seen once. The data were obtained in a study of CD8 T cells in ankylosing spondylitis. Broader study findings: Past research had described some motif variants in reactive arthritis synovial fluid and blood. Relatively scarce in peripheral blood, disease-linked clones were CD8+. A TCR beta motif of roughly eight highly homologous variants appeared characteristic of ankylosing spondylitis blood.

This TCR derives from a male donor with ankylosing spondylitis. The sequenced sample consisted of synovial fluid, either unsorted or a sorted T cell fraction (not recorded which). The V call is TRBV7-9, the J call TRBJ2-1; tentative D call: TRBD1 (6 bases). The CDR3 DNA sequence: TGTGCCAGCAGCTTACGTTTGGACAGATCCTCCAATGAGCAGTTCTTC. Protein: CASSLRLDRSSNEQFF.